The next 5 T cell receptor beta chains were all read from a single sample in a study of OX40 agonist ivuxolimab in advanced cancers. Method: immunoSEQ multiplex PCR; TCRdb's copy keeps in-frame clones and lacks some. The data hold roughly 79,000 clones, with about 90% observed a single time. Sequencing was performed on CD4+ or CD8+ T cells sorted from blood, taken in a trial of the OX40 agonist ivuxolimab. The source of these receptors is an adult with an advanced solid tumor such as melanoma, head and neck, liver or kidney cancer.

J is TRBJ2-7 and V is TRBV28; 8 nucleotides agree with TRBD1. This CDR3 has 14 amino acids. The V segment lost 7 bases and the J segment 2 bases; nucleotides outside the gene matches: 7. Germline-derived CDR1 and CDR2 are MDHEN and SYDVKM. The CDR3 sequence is CASIPGQGPYEQYF. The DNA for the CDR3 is TGTGCCAGCATCCCTGGACAGGGTCCCTACGAGCAGTACTTC.

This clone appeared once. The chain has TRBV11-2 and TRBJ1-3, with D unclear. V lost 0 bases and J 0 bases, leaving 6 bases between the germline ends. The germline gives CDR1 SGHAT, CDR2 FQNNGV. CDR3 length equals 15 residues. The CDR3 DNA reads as TGTGCCAGCAGCTTAGAAGGGCGCTCTGGAAACACCATATATTTT. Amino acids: CASSLEGRSGNTIYF.

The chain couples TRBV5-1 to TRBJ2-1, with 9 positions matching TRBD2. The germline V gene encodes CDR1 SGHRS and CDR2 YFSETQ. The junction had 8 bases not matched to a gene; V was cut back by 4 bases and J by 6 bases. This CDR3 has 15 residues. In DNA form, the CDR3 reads TGCGCCAGCAGCACTAGCGGGTGGGGGGGCAATGAGCAGTTCTTC. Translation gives CASSTSGWGGNEQFF.

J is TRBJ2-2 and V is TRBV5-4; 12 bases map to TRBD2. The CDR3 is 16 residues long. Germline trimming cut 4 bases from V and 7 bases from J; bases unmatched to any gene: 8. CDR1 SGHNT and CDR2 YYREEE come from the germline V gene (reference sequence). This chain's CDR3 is CASSEGTSGRDGELFF. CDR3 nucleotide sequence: TGTGCCAGCAGCGAAGGGACTAGCGGGCGAGACGGGGAGCTGTTTTTT.

The CDR3 is CASSLEAGPLGANVLTF. The CDR3 DNA sequence: TGTGCCAGCAGCTTAGAGGCCGGACCCTTGGGGGCCAACGTCCTGACTTTC. The chain employs TRBV7-2 and TRBJ2-6; D gene unclear. The CDR3 length is 17 residues. Germline CDR1 reads SGHTA; CDR2 reads FQGNSA. Between the trimmed V and J ends, which lost 1 base and 4 bases, there was a span of 14 bases.